The 12 T cell receptor beta chains below come from one sample, sequenced in a study of cytomegalovirus exposure and HLA in healthy donors. The PCR used 60 Vbeta and 13 Jbeta primers. Profiled with immunoSEQ multiplex PCR; TCRdb holds only in-frame clones, not every one. This specimen shows 130,000 or so clones; the ten leading clones hold around 1.5%. The sample comprised PBMCs. These TCRs come from a woman in her thirties or forties in good health and CMV-seronegative.

CDR3 coding DNA: TGTGCCACACACCCCGAGGGAGGGGGCACTGAAGCTTTCTTT. Translated: CATHPEGGGTEAFF. V is TRBV6-5 and J is TRBJ1-1; maybe TRBD1 (6 bases). The V and J ends lost 10 bases and 4 bases respectively, with 19 bases between them. Germline loops: CDR1 MNHEY, CDR2 SVGAGI. The CDR3 has 14 residues.

The chain uses TRBV5-4 and TRBJ1-1, with D possibly being TRBD1 (6 bases). CDR3 length: 12 residues. V gave up 4 bases and J gave up 8 bases, with 12 bases separating them. The germline gives CDR1 SGHNT, CDR2 YYREEE (reference sequence). The CDR3 region has the DNA TGTGCCAGCAGCCCCTTAGGACAGGAAGCTTTCTTT. Its translation is CASSPLGQEAFF. Filled out from reference TRBV5-4 and TRBJ1-1, the complete variable domain reads ETGVTQSPTHLIKTRGQQVTLRCSSQSGHNTVSWYQQALGQGPQFIFQYYREEENGRGNFPPRFSGLQFPNYSSELNVNALELDDSALYLCASSPLGQEAFFGQGTRLTVV.

This rearrangement joins TRBV6-6 to TRBJ1-1; 10 nucleotides line up with TRBD1. CDR3 length: 15 amino acids. After removal of 2 bases from V and 1 base from J, the junction contained 1 base not matched to a gene. Germline CDR1 and CDR2: MNHNY and SVGAGI (reference sequence). The CDR3 loop is CASSYRDRGNTEAFF. The DNA of the CDR3 is TGTGCCAGCAGTTACCGGGACAGGGGGAACACTGAAGCTTTCTTT.

The J gene is TRBJ1-4, the V gene TRBV5-5, with a possible D match to TRBD1 (6 bases). Trimming stripped 2 bases from V and 0 bases from J, with 17 bases between. CDR3 size: 18 residues. Germline assignment: CDR1 SGHKS and CDR2 YYEKEE (reference sequence). CDR3 amino acids: CASSFRLGGPTTNEKLFF. The CDR3 region has the DNA TGTGCCAGCAGCTTCAGGTTAGGGGGACCGACAACTAATGAAAAACTGTTTTTT. Full variable domain (remainder filled in from reference TRBV5-5 and TRBJ1-4): DAGVTQSPTHLIKTRGQQVTLRCSPISGHKSVSWYQQVLGQGPQFIFQYYEKEERGRGNFPDRFSARQFPNYSSELNVNALLLGDSALYLCASSFRLGGPTTNEKLFFGSGTQLSVL.

The gene calls are TRBV12-5 and TRBJ2-2; D is possibly TRBD1 (5 bases). The CDR3 has 16 amino acids. V gave up 1 base and J gave up 4 bases, with 13 bases separating them. The germline V gene encodes CDR1 LGHNT and CDR2 FRNRAP. For the CDR3, the DNA is TGTGCTAGTGGTTTGGGGGGCACGGGCCCCACCGGGGAGCTGTTTTTT. Translation: CASGLGGTGPTGELFF.

The chain combines TRBV21-1 with TRBJ2-3; the DNA was not used to check the table's D call, TRBD2. TRBV21-1 is tagged as a pseudogene. The CDR3 loop spans 15 amino acids. The DNA of the CDR3 is TGTGCCAGCAGCAAAATATCGACTACCACAGATACGCAGTATTTT. Translation gives CASSKISTTTDTQYF.

The chain employs TRBV6-1 and TRBJ2-7, with 7 bases that match TRBD1. V shed 1 base and J 5 bases; nucleotides not matched to a gene: 20. The CDR3 is made up of 19 amino acids. The germline V gene has CDR1 MNHNS and CDR2 SASEGT. Here the CDR3 reads CASSEVAPALQGRKNEQYF. CDR3 nucleotide sequence: TGTGCCAGCAGTGAAGTCGCCCCAGCTCTACAGGGGCGGAAAAACGAGCAGTACTTC.

V usage is TRBV27 and J usage is TRBJ2-7, with 8 bases fitting TRBD2. The CDR3 loop spans 15 amino acids. J was trimmed by 6 bases and V by 5 bases; bases with no gene match: 12. CDR1 and CDR2 (germline): MNHEY, SMNVEV (reference sequence). The CDR3 sequence: CASSPRSRGGTEQYV. The CDR3 coding sequence is TGTGCCAGCAGTCCCAGGTCACGGGGGGGTACCGAGCAGTACGTC.

This sequence joins TRBV6-5 and TRBJ2-7; D ambiguous. The CDR3 totals 12 residues. CDR1 MNHEY and CDR2 SVGAGI come from the germline V gene. The CDR3 sequence: CGQHCSRYEQYV. The CDR3 DNA reads TGTGGCCAGCATTGTTCTAGGTACGAGCAGTACGTC.

This chain links TRBV2 with TRBJ1-2, with D possibly matching TRBD1 (5 bases). Trimming took 3 bases from V and 5 from J, leaving 13 bases between them. Germline lookup yields CDR1 SNHLY and CDR2 FYNNEI. The CDR3 contains 14 residues. Here the CDR3 reads CASSEEGRRYGYTF. The CDR3 region has the DNA TGTGCCAGCAGTGAGGAGGGGCGGAGGTATGGCTACACCTTC.

This chain joins TRBV28 and TRBJ1-3, with D perhaps matching TRBD1 (5 bases). V was clipped by 4 bases and J by 0 bases, with 13 bases between them. This CDR3 is built from 16 residues. From germline, CDR1 is MDHEN and CDR2 SYDVKM. CDR3 loop: CASSWGRVNSGNTIYF. The CDR3 DNA reads TGTGCCAGCAGTTGGGGCAGGGTGAACTCTGGAAACACCATATATTTT.

The J gene is TRBJ2-2, the V gene TRBV7-2, with 8 bases aligning to TRBD2. Losses at the gene ends were 1 base for V and 4 bases for J; bases not matched to a gene: 2. This CDR3 comprises 15 residues. Germline V gives CDR1 SGHTA, CDR2 FQGNSA. The CDR3 region has the DNA TGTGCCAGCAGCTTAGTTAGCGGGGCCACCGGGGAGCTGTTTTTT. Encoded protein: CASSLVSGATGELFF.